This T cell receptor (beta chain) was identified in a study of blood T cells in healthy people across ages. Approximately 9.4 milliliters was the volume of peripheral blood drawn from each donor. The CDR3 totals 16 residues. V lost 3 bases and J lost 6, with 21 bases in between. Germline CDR1 and CDR2: DFQATT and SNEGSKA (reference sequence). Through a sample-barcoded 5' primer and a J-beta primer mix, a second PCR was run for roughly 6 to 12 cycles. Each TCR beta cDNA got a 12-nucleotide random molecular identifier. The study obtained at least 3 million CDR3-containing paired-end reads from every sample. TCRdb re-derived calls from the 5' RACE reads in MiXCR, one entry per CDR3 protein. This sample yields approximately 580,000 distinct CDR3 sequences, of which about 25% are seen a single time; 8.7% belongs to the top ten. This sample also belongs to another study, concerning T cells of mothers and their children.

The sample consisted of blood. The clonotype was recovered from a boy younger than 18 in good health. This chain links TRBV20-1 with TRBJ2-1; D may match TRBD1 or TRBD2 (6 bases each). Here the CDR3 reads CSASDGLRRGFNEQFF. The CDR3 bases are TGCAGTGCTAGCGATGGACTCAGGAGGGGGTTCAATGAGCAGTTCTTC.